Listed below are T cell receptor beta chains from one sample, sequenced in a study of blood T cells in healthy people across ages. TCRdb reanalysed the 5' RACE reads using MiXCR and keeps one entry per CDR3 protein. This sample has 750,000 to 850,000 distinct CDR3 sequences, with more than 20% found just once. These data also formed part of another study, on T cells of mothers and their children.

The sample was blood. Receptors were obtained from a boy aged 10-17 years in good health. The CDR3 runs from the conserved cysteine through the conserved F or W. The order of the fields is J gene, D gene, V gene, clone size, CDR3 protein, CDR3 DNA. A D gene is named only where the DNA matches it firmly. Clone sizes are given selectively: once, few, many, or a class where the clone is expanded.

TRBJ2-3,TRBD1,TRBV29-1,many,CSVGQGADTQYF,TGCAGCGTTGGACAGGGGGCAGATACGCAGTATTTT
TRBJ2-7,.,TRBV20-1,.,CSARAESYEQYF,TGCAGTGCTAGAGCGGAATCCTACGAGCAGTACTTC
TRBJ2-5,TRBD2,TRBV29-1,few,CSGSGVLQETQYF,TGCAGCGGTAGCGGGGTCCTCCAAGAGACCCAGTACTTC
TRBJ2-1,.,TRBV18,.,CASSPSQELYNEQFF,TGTGCCAGCTCACCATCCCAGGAGCTCTACAATGAGCAGTTCTTC
TRBJ2-5,.,TRBV6-1,.,CASSDLSRVETQYF,TGTGCCAGCAGTGACCTTTCGAGGGTGGAGACCCAGTACTTC
TRBJ2-5,.,TRBV10-3,.,CAISESTTETQYF,TGTGCCATCAGTGAATCAACAACAGAGACCCAGTACTTC
TRBJ1-1,.,TRBV12-3/TRBV12-4,.,CASSLDNRASEAFF,TGTGCCAGCAGTTTAGATAACCGGGCATCTGAAGCTTTCTTT
TRBJ1-6,.,TRBV27,few,CASSLRPRSPLHF,TGTGCCAGCAGTTTGAGGCCTCGGTCACCCCTCCACTTT
TRBJ2-5,TRBD2,TRBV15,few,CATSRWGGSEETQYF,TGTGCCACCAGCAGATGGGGAGGGAGTGAGGAGACCCAGTACTTC
TRBJ2-3,.,TRBV5-5,once,CASSLLQVSTDTQYF,TGTGCCAGCAGCTTGTTGCAGGTTAGCACAGATACGCAGTATTTT
TRBJ2-5,TRBD2,TRBV29-1,.,CSVERLAPQETQYF,TGCAGCGTTGAAAGACTAGCGCCCCAAGAGACCCAGTACTTC
TRBJ2-1,TRBD1,TRBV7-9,few,CASSATGGSYNEQFF,TGTGCCAGCAGCGCGACAGGGGGCTCCTACAATGAGCAGTTCTTC
TRBJ1-6,.,TRBV4-3,.,CASSQDFTWGSPLHF,TGCGCCAGCAGCCAAGATTTCACGTGGGGTTCACCCCTCCACTTT
TRBJ1-2,TRBD1,TRBV7-9,.,CASSLVRQGVFGYTF,TGTGCCAGCAGCTTAGTACGACAGGGGGTTTTTGGCTACACCTTC
TRBJ1-2,.,TRBV5-4,.,CASRQEDYGYTF,TGTGCCAGCAGGCAAGAGGACTATGGCTACACCTTC
TRBJ1-4,.,TRBV27,few,CASSPPIGEGEKLFF,TGTGCCAGCAGTCCCCCGATAGGTGAGGGGGAAAAACTGTTTTTT
TRBJ1-4,.,TRBV20-1,few,CSARDRGFEKLFF,TGCAGTGCTAGAGACAGGGGTTTTGAAAAACTGTTTTTT
TRBJ2-7,TRBD2,TRBV7-9,few,CASSPRGGSIEQYF,TGTGCCAGCAGCCCACGAGGCGGGAGCATCGAGCAGTACTTC
TRBJ1-2,.,TRBV5-6,.,CASSPTLGNYGYTF,TGTGCCAGCAGCCCGACCTTGGGAAACTATGGCTACACCTTC
TRBJ1-3,TRBD1,TRBV7-8,few,CASSPRTGLRNTIYF,TGTGCCAGCAGCCCCAGGACAGGGCTTAGAAACACCATATATTTT
TRBJ2-5,.,TRBV20-1,.,CSARDLLETQYF,TGCAGTGCTAGAGACCTGTTGGAGACCCAGTACTTC
TRBJ2-2,.,TRBV2,.,CASSETVGGTGELFF,TGTGCCAGCAGTGAGACGGTTGGGGGCACCGGGGAGCTGTTTTTT
TRBJ2-7,.,TRBV30,few,CAREGDGYEQYF,TGTGCCCGTGAGGGGGACGGCTACGAGCAGTACTTC
TRBJ2-7,.,TRBV7-9,many,CASSLLASSYEQYF,TGTGCCAGCAGCTTACTAGCGAGCTCCTACGAGCAGTACTTC
TRBJ2-5,.,TRBV6-2/TRBV6-3,.,CASNQPGGPGETQYF,TGTGCCAGCAACCAGCCGGGGGGCCCGGGGGAGACCCAGTACTTC
TRBJ2-5,TRBD2,TRBV2,.,CASSEIAGGTQETQYF,TGTGCCAGCAGTGAAATAGCGGGAGGTACACAAGAGACCCAGTACTTC
TRBJ2-2,.,TRBV9,few,CASSVALTGELFF,TGTGCCAGCAGCGTAGCCCTGACCGGGGAGCTGTTTTTT
TRBJ2-1,.,TRBV4-3,.,CASSQRRGNEQFF,TGCGCCAGCAGCCAACGGAGGGGGAATGAGCAGTTCTTC
TRBJ2-1,.,TRBV6-2/TRBV6-3,few,CASSYSGGPEQFF,TGTGCCAGCAGTTACTCGGGGGGGCCCGAGCAGTTCTTC
TRBJ2-3,.,TRBV14,.,CASSQDLVATDTQYF,TGTGCCAGCAGCCAAGATCTAGTAGCCACAGATACGCAGTATTTT
TRBJ2-7,TRBD2,TRBV12-3/TRBV12-4,.,CASSLSRLAGGYEQYF,TGTGCCAGCAGTTTATCAAGGCTAGCGGGAGGATATGAGCAGTACTTC
TRBJ2-1,.,TRBV10-3,.,CAISESEGFLDNEQFF,TGTGCCATCAGTGAGTCCGAGGGGTTTCTAGACAATGAGCAGTTCTTC
TRBJ2-3,.,TRBV11-1,.,CASSARDTSGTDTQYF,TGTGCCAGCAGCGCCCGGGACACCTCAGGTACAGATACGCAGTATTTT